This TCR beta chain was retrieved from a study of response to subunit inactivated influenza vaccine. Details on this clonotype: Its antigen is still unknown.

Findings and caveats of the study: With each seasonal influenza vaccination, the authors suggested, few new T cells are recruited.

This CDR3 comprises 16 residues. The junction had 6 bases not matched to a gene; V was cut back by 4 bases and J by 6 bases. CDR1 is MNHEY, CDR2 SVGEGT, per germline. TCRdb re-derived calls from the RT-PCR reads in MiXCR, one entry per CDR3 protein. The sample has approximately 200,000 distinct CDR3 sequences, roughly an eighth seen once; the top ten hold approximately 30%. The starting material was CD8+ T cells sorted from PBMCs, obtained more than 4 days after vaccination. This clonotype was sampled from a man aged 45-60 years who received an inactivated influenza vaccine. The chain recombines TRBV6-2 or TRBV6-3 with TRBJ2-1, with 13 bases lining up with TRBD2. The CDR3 loop is CASSSPTSGGGNEQFF. In DNA form, the CDR3 reads TGTGCCAGCAGTTCCCCCACTAGCGGGGGGGGCAATGAGCAGTTCTTC.